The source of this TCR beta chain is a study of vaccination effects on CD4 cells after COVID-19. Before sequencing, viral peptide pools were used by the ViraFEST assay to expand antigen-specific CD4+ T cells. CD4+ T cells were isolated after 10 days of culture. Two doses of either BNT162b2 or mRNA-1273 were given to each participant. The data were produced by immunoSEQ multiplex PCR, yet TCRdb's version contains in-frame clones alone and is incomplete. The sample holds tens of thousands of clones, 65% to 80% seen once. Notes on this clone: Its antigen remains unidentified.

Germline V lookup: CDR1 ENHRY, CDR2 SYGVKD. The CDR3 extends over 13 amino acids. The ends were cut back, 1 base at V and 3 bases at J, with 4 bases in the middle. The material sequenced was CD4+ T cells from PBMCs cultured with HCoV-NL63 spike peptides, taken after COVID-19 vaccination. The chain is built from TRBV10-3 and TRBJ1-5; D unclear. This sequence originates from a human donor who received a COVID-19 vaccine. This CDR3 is CAISELINQPQHF. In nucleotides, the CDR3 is TGTGCCATCAGTGAGTTGATCAATCAGCCCCAGCATTTT.